This passage covers 31 T cell receptor beta chains from one sample sequenced in a study of beta chain features in type 1 diabetes. The sequenced template was cDNA made from the entire isolated RNA. Only in-frame clones appear in the TCRdb table, and some are missing; sequencing was by immunoSEQ multiplex PCR. The sample records hundreds of thousands of clones, 11% to 15% being singletons. Their recognized antigens are unknown. Study observations and caveats: Across all four CD4+ subsets, people with type 1 diabetes showed modestly shorter TCRB CDR3s.

Input material: naive CD4+ T cells from blood. Every receptor here comes from a man younger than 30 with type 1 diabetes.

This clone was picked up a small number of times. The chain is built from TRBV25-1 and TRBJ1-6; D is possibly TRBD1 (6 bases). The CDR3 has 18 residues. Germline V gene lookup returns CDR1 MGHDK and CDR2 SYGVNS. The V end was cut by 5 bases, the J end by 0 bases, with 17 bases between. The CDR3, as DNA: TGTGCCAGCAGTCGGCAGGGGACGGGAAGCTCCTATAATTCACCCCTCCACTTT. Translating gives CASSRQGTGSSYNSPLHF.

This clone was counted between two and nine times. The CDR3 protein is CASRVRLAGYF. Written as DNA, the CDR3 is TGTGCCAGCAGGGTTAGACTAGCGGGATACTTC. The chain recombines TRBV2 with TRBJ2-7; TRBD2 matches at 11 bases. Germline V gene sequence: CDR1 SNHLY, CDR2 FYNNEI. V dropped 6 bases and J dropped 13; count of bases not matched to a gene: 5. This CDR3 has 11 residues. The full variable domain, in which reference TRBV2 and TRBJ2-7 provide the parts outside the CDR3, is EPEVTQTPSHQVTQMGQEVILRCVPISNHLYFYWYRQILGQKVEFLVSFYNNEISEKSEIFDDQFSVERPDGSNFTLKIRSTKLEDSAMYFCASRVRLAGYFGPGTRLTVT.

This clone has more than one count but fewer than ten. This rearrangement joins TRBV5-6 to TRBJ2-1, with a weak D call TRBD2 (5 bases). V lost 3 bases to trimming and J lost 7 bases, with 5 bases between them. The CDR3 spans 11 residues. Germline CDR1 SGHDT, CDR2 YYEEEE. CDR3 region: CASSWTNEQFF. The CDR3 nucleotides are TGTGCCAGCAGCTGGACTAATGAGCAGTTCTTC.

This clone has just a few counts. The chain is built from TRBV29-1 and TRBJ2-7; TRBD1 agrees at 9 bases. The CDR3 extends over 14 amino acids. Germline values: CDR1 SQVTM, CDR2 ANQGSEA. Unmatched junction bases numbered 14, after V lost 7 bases and J lost 7 bases. The CDR3 reads CSGGKGQGPSEQYF. The DNA of the CDR3 is TGCAGCGGGGGGAAGGGACAGGGACCGAGTGAGCAGTACTTC.

There are a few counts of this clone. This sequence joins TRBV20-1 and TRBJ2-7, with 7 positions matching TRBD1. CDR1 DFQATT and CDR2 SNEGSKA come from the germline V gene (reference sequence). The CDR3 consists of 11 residues. After removal of 4 bases from V and 5 bases from J, the junction contained 2 bases not matched to a gene. Here the CDR3 DNA reads TGCAGTGCTAAGGGGGCCCACGAGCAGTACTTC. Its protein is CSAKGAHEQYF.

This clone has only a few counts. The chain employs TRBV29-1 and TRBJ2-2; D is uncertain. V lost 4 bases, J lost 5 bases, and 14 bases lay in between. This CDR3 has 14 amino acids. Germline CDR1 reads SQVTM; CDR2 reads ANQGSEA. CDR3 in amino acids: CSVGWGGVTGELFF. CDR3 bases: TGCAGCGTTGGTTGGGGTGGTGTGACCGGGGAGCTGTTTTTT.

This clone was picked up a small number of times. This chain uses TRBV28 with TRBJ1-2, with 9 nucleotides matching TRBD1. The CDR3 spans 13 residues. Per the germline V gene, CDR1 is MDHEN and CDR2 is SYDVKM. The V and J ends lost 6 bases and 2 bases, in that order; junction bases with no gene match: 1. CDR3 in amino acids: CASRDRGNYGYTF. The CDR3 DNA reads as TGTGCCAGCAGGGACAGGGGAAACTATGGCTACACCTTC.

The J gene is TRBJ2-2, the V gene TRBV11-2; 9 nucleotides agree with TRBD1. This CDR3 comprises 17 residues. Germline CDR1 is SGHAT and CDR2 is FQNNGV. V lost 2 bases to trimming and J lost 8 bases; unmatched junction nucleotides: 12. The CDR3 is CASSLPPGQGSLGELFF. CDR3 DNA sequence: TGTGCCAGCAGCTTACCGCCGGGACAGGGAAGCTTGGGGGAGCTGTTTTTT.

The chain employs TRBV4-1 and TRBJ2-3; 11 bases map to TRBD2. CDR3 length: 16 amino acids. Per the germline V gene, CDR1 is MGHRA and CDR2 is YSYEKL. The trim removed 2 bases at V and 7 bases at J, leaving 8 bases unmatched. For the CDR3, the DNA is TGCGCCAGCAGCCAACCGACTAGCGGGATCGTAAATACGCAGTATTTT. This codes for CASSQPTSGIVNTQYF.

This clone was counted between two and nine times. The chain has TRBV6-6 and TRBJ2-7, with TRBD1 matching over 7 bases. The CDR3 is 14 amino acids. Germline values: CDR1 MNHNY, CDR2 SVGAGI (reference sequence). Trimming cost V 3 bases and J 2 bases; bases outside gene matches: 4. As DNA, the CDR3 is TGTGCCAGCAGTTATCGTCAGGGGGCCTACGAGCAGTACTTC. Residues: CASSYRQGAYEQYF.

The chain combines TRBV27 with TRBJ1-3, with D tentatively TRBD1 (5 bases). CDR3 length: 14 residues. CDR1 and CDR2 (germline): MNHEY, SMNVEV (reference sequence). The V end lost 4 bases, the J end lost 2 bases, and 9 bases lay between the germline ends. CDR3 amino acids: CASSSGGTGNTIYF. The CDR3, as DNA: TGTGCCAGCAGTTCCGGGGGTACTGGAAACACCATATATTTT.

The rearrangement uses TRBV10-3 and TRBJ1-3; D is undetermined. V was shortened by 1 base and J by 0 bases, with 4 bases between the two germline ends. The CDR3 runs to 14 residues. Germline assignment: CDR1 ENHRY and CDR2 SYGVKD. For the CDR3, the DNA is TGTGCCATCAGTGAGTACTTCTCTGGAAACACCATATATTTT. It is translated as CAISEYFSGNTIYF.

V and J are TRBV4-3 and TRBJ2-1; the match to TRBD2 covers 8 bases. The CDR3 runs to 16 residues. The V segment lost 3 bases and the J segment 2 bases; nucleotides outside the gene matches: 6. Germline loops: CDR1 LGHNA, CDR2 YSLEER. CDR3 bases: TGCGCCAGCAGCCAGTTAACTAGCGGAACCTACAATGAGCAGTTCTTC. It codes for CASSQLTSGTYNEQFF.

The chain joins TRBV12-5 to TRBJ2-5; TRBD1 aligns across 8 bases. Losses at the gene ends were 6 bases for V and 1 base for J; bases not matched to a gene: 4. The CDR3 covers 14 residues. CDR1 and CDR2 from the germline V gene are LGHNT and FRNRAP. The CDR3 protein is CASGTGQGQETQYF. CDR3 nucleotides: TGTGCTAGTGGAACCGGACAGGGCCAAGAGACCCAGTACTTC.

The sample holds a few counts of this clone. The chain has TRBV5-5 and TRBJ2-1, with no clear D. Trimming cost V 4 bases and J 12 bases, with 14 bases left between them. The CDR3 sequence is 12 residues long. Germline V gene lookup returns CDR1 SGHKS and CDR2 YYEKEE (reference sequence). The CDR3 sequence is CASSPDVLGQFF. CDR3 DNA sequence: TGTGCCAGCAGCCCGGACGTGTTAGGGCAGTTCTTC.

This clone has more than one count but fewer than ten. The V and J genes are TRBV7-2 and TRBJ2-5, with a weak D call TRBD1 (5 bases). The CDR3 covers 14 residues. V was clipped by 4 bases and J by 4 bases, with 13 bases between them. Germline V lookup: CDR1 SGHTA, CDR2 FQGNSA. CDR3 DNA: TGTGCCAGCAGCTCTCACAAGGGGCCAGAGACCCAGTACTTC. Residues: CASSSHKGPETQYF.

V is TRBV30 and J is TRBJ1-5; D is unclear. Trimming left V 2 bases short and J 0 bases short, with 11 bases between. Per the germline V gene, CDR1 is GTSNPN and CDR2 is SVGIG (reference sequence). The CDR3 consists of 15 residues. CDR3 nucleotide sequence: TGTGCCTGGAGTAACGTCCAATCTAGCAATCAGCCCCAGCATTTT. Its translation is CAWSNVQSSNQPQHF.

This clone was seen only a few times. The chain couples TRBV19 to TRBJ2-1; no definite D call. This CDR3 is built from 14 residues. Germline-derived CDR1 and CDR2 are LNHDA and SQIVND (reference sequence). With 7 bases removed from V and 0 bases from J, the gap between germline ends came to 10 bases. This chain's CDR3 is CASTKESSYNEQFF. CDR3 bases: TGTGCCAGTACCAAGGAAAGCTCCTACAATGAGCAGTTCTTC.

J is TRBJ1-1 and V is TRBV5-4, with 8 bases aligning to TRBD1. CDR1 is SGHNT, CDR2 YYREEE, per germline (reference sequence). The V and J ends lost 2 bases and 4 bases, in that order; junction bases with no gene match: 7. The CDR3 is made up of 15 amino acids. The CDR3 region is CASSFDRGGVTEAFF. In nucleotides, the CDR3 is TGTGCCAGCAGCTTTGACAGGGGTGGTGTCACTGAAGCTTTCTTT.

CDR3 amino acids: CSVAQGDPGTEAFF. As DNA, the CDR3 is TGCAGCGTGGCACAGGGGGATCCGGGCACTGAAGCTTTCTTT. The chain recombines TRBV29-1 with TRBJ1-1, with TRBD1 matching 8 bases. Germline CDR1 SQVTM, CDR2 ANQGSEA. The CDR3 sequence is 14 residues long. The V gene end was trimmed by 6 bases and the J gene end by 4 bases; junction bases not matched to a gene: 10.

This clone was seen only a few times. This rearrangement joins TRBV6-6 to TRBJ1-2; D possibly corresponds to TRBD1 (6 bases). The CDR3 totals 14 residues. Germline V gene lookup returns CDR1 MNHNY and CDR2 SVGAGI (reference sequence). V lost 4 bases and J 2 bases, leaving 11 bases between the germline ends. CDR3: CASSFDQGNYGYTF. CDR3 nucleotide sequence: TGTGCCAGCAGTTTTGATCAGGGGAACTATGGCTACACCTTC.

The J gene is TRBJ1-1, the V gene TRBV7-8; D is ambiguous. V lost 4 bases and J 1 base, leaving 19 bases between the germline ends. The CDR3 has 17 residues. Germline V lookup: CDR1 SGHVS, CDR2 FQNEAQ. CDR3 nucleotide sequence: TGTGCCAGCAGCTACCGACGGGCCTCCTGGGAGAACACTGAAGCTTTCTTT. Protein sequence: CASSYRRASWENTEAFF.

This clone was counted a few times. This chain joins TRBV18 and TRBJ1-1; D call uncertain. The germline gives CDR1 KGHSH, CDR2 LQKENI. Trimming took 4 bases from V and 0 from J, leaving 12 bases between them. This CDR3 is built from 15 residues. The CDR3 sequence is CASSHFEIMNTEAFF. In nucleotides, the CDR3 is TGTGCCAGCTCACATTTCGAGATCATGAACACTGAAGCTTTCTTT.

The chain uses TRBV29-1 and TRBJ2-3, with 8 bases lining up with TRBD2. CDR1 is SQVTM, CDR2 ANQGSEA, per germline. The CDR3 spans 15 residues. Trimming took 3 bases from V and 3 from J; bases not matched to a gene: 8. CDR3 sequence: CSVDLSSGWTDTQYF. Here the CDR3 DNA reads TGCAGCGTTGACCTCTCTAGCGGGTGGACAGATACGCAGTATTTT.

In this sample, this clone turned up a few times. The chain has TRBV9 and TRBJ2-5; no reliable D call. This CDR3 region has 16 residues. With 0 bases removed from V and 1 base from J, the gap between germline ends came to 13 bases. CDR1 is SGDLS, CDR2 YYNGEE, per germline. CDR3 loop: CASSVASSLLQETQYF. CDR3 sequence (DNA): TGTGCCAGCAGCGTAGCTAGTTCCCTACTCCAAGAGACCCAGTACTTC.

The table lists this clone with a few counts. Other DNA sequences within the sample encode an identical CDR3. V is TRBV6-5 and J is TRBJ2-7; 7 nucleotides agree with TRBD2. Losses at the gene ends were 0 bases for V and 3 bases for J; bases not matched to a gene: 5. The CDR3 runs to 15 residues. Per the germline V gene, CDR1 is MNHEY and CDR2 is SVGAGI. CDR3 nucleotide sequence: TGTGCCAGCAGTTACTCCGCTAGCGGAGGCTACGAGCAGTACTTC. Its protein is CASSYSASGGYEQYF.

The CDR3 reads CASSQDSTHYGYTF. The CDR3 nucleotides are TGCGCCAGCAGCCAAGACAGCACCCACTATGGCTACACCTTC. The V and J genes are TRBV4-3 and TRBJ1-2; unclear D gene. CDR3 length: 14 residues. V shed 0 bases and J shed 3 bases, with 8 bases lying between them. Germline assignment: CDR1 LGHNA and CDR2 YSLEER.

This clone occurred a few times. The chain uses TRBV7-9 and TRBJ2-2; TRBD2 matches at 7 bases. This CDR3 is 14 amino acids long. After removal of 5 bases from V and 6 bases from J, the junction contained 6 bases not matched to a gene. Germline CDR1 reads SEHNR; CDR2 reads FQNEAQ (reference sequence). The CDR3 sequence: CASSLRGVAGELFF. The CDR3 nucleotides read TGTGCCAGCAGCCTACGGGGGGTTGCCGGGGAGCTGTTTTTT.

A few counts support this clone. This chain connects TRBV28 to TRBJ1-4, with D maybe TRBD1 (5 bases). This CDR3 spans 17 amino acids. V lost 1 base and J lost 0, with 12 bases in between. Germline assignment: CDR1 MDHEN and CDR2 SYDVKM. The CDR3 coding sequence is TGTGCCAGCAGTTTATCTGTCAGGGTATCAACTAATGAAAAACTGTTTTTT. It codes for CASSLSVRVSTNEKLFF.

The gene calls are TRBV7-6 and TRBJ2-7; possibly TRBD2 for D (6 bases). The germline V gene encodes CDR1 SGHVS and CDR2 FNYEAQ. V was clipped by 6 bases and J by 5 bases, with 11 bases between them. The CDR3 spans 12 residues. In DNA form, the CDR3 reads TGTGCCAGCAGTCCTGCGGGGAACGAGCAGTACTTC. It codes for CASSPAGNEQYF.

This clone occurred a few times. J is TRBJ2-4 and V is TRBV18; possibly TRBD1 for D (6 bases). CDR1 is KGHSH and CDR2 is LQKENI in the germline V gene. The CDR3 consists of 13 residues. V was trimmed by 6 bases and J by 6 bases, leaving 12 bases between them. The CDR3, as DNA: TGTGCCAGCTCTCCCGGGACATTAAACATTCAGTACTTC. Its translation is CASSPGTLNIQYF.